This T cell receptor (beta chain) derives from a study of blood T cells in healthy people across ages. The CDR3 spans 12 residues. Trimming pared 6 bases from V and 10 bases from J, leaving 14 bases between. With a J-beta primer mix and a sample-barcoded 5' primer, a second PCR ran roughly 6 to 12 cycles. Each CDR3 protein is one row after TCRdb ran MiXCR on the 5' RACE reads. The sample records roughly 570,000 distinct CDR3 sequences, 27% being singletons. Source material: blood. The clonotype was recovered from a woman in her 70s in good health. The chain employs TRBV12-3 or TRBV12-4 and TRBJ2-3; TRBD2 might be the D (6 bases). CDR3 bases: TGTGCCAGCAGCCTAGCGTGGAACCCGCAGTATTTT. Amino acids: CASSLAWNPQYF.